Each of the 15 T cell receptor beta chains below was sequenced from the same sample in a study of spatial heterogeneity in lung cancer. As to time point: sample taken at primary tumor resection. Whole RNA came from tumor, nontumor lung or frozen PBMC and was sequenced without being sorted. TCRdb passed the 5' RACE reads through MiXCR, listing each CDR3 protein once. Of 25,000 or so distinct CDR3 sequences listed, 4.5% to 5.5% are singletons. Here the sequenced sample was PBMCs, taken at surgery. These receptors were taken from a male donor with early-stage non-small cell lung cancer.

In this sample, this clonotype turned up many times. The chain uses TRBV20-1 and TRBJ1-1; 7 bases match TRBD1. In germline, CDR1 is DFQATT, CDR2 SNEGSKA (reference sequence). J gave up 3 bases and V 5 bases, and 6 bases lay outside the gene matches. There are 13 residues in the CDR3. The chain's CDR3 is CSARDRVYTEAFF. DNA for the CDR3: TGCAGTGCTCGCGACAGGGTGTACACTGAAGCTTTCTTT.

The table lists this clonotype with many counts. The genes are TRBV6-5 and TRBJ1-2; maybe TRBD1 (5 bases). The CDR3 has 15 amino acids. Trimming left V 4 bases short and J 5 bases short, with 17 bases between. Germline V lookup: CDR1 MNHEY, CDR2 SVGAGI. The CDR3 nucleotides are TGTGCCAGCAGTTTGGTTGGCGGGGACGTATATGGCTACACCTTC. This translates into CASSLVGGDVYGYTF.

By frequency in the sample, this clonotype is medium-sized. This chain links TRBV10-3 with TRBJ2-3; D might be TRBD2 (5 bases). The CDR3 contains 15 residues. Germline CDR1 ENHRY, CDR2 SYGVKD. Trimming pared 6 bases from V and 2 bases from J, leaving 15 bases between. CDR3 region: CAISEPSRLTDTQYF. The CDR3 DNA is TGTGCCATCAGCGAGCCTAGCAGACTCACAGATACGCAGTATTTT.

This clonotype has at least ten counts. CDR3 loop: CASSPWGLVGETQYF. In DNA form, the CDR3 reads TGTGCCAGCAGCCCCTGGGGACTAGTGGGAGAGACCCAGTACTTC. The chain recombines TRBV7-2 with TRBJ2-5; 8 bases align to TRBD2. This CDR3 has 15 residues. In germline, CDR1 is SGHTA, CDR2 FQGNSA. V gave up 5 bases and J gave up 4 bases; unmatched junction bases: 9.

This clonotype has a count of ten or more. V gene TRBV28 combines with J gene TRBJ1-6; D remains ambiguous. Germline lookup yields CDR1 MDHEN and CDR2 SYDVKM. The CDR3 is made up of 12 amino acids. V dropped 5 bases and J dropped 10 bases, with 9 bases sitting between them. CDR3 region: CASSPPPSPLHF. The CDR3 nucleotides are TGTGCCAGCAGTCCCCCACCCTCACCCCTCCACTTT.

This clonotype was counted between two and nine times. J is TRBJ2-1 and V is TRBV3-1; 16 nucleotides agree with TRBD2. This CDR3 region has 19 residues. Germline V lookup: CDR1 LGHDT, CDR2 YNNKEL (reference sequence). The trim removed 0 bases at V and 8 bases at J, leaving 10 bases unmatched. The CDR3 region has the DNA TGTGCCAGCAGCCAAGATCACCCGGGACTAGCGGGAGGGAACCATGAGCAGTTCTTC. Its translation is CASSQDHPGLAGGNHEQFF.

This clonotype showed up many times. The chain links TRBV12-3 or TRBV12-4 to TRBJ1-1, with D tentatively TRBD1 (5 bases). This CDR3 spans 13 amino acids. Deletions cut 7 bases from V and 4 bases from J, with 13 bases between. CDR3 nucleotide sequence: TGTGCCAGCAATATCGGGGGGTTCACTGAAGCTTTCTTT. Protein product: CASNIGGFTEAFF.

This clonotype was picked up many times. The chain combines TRBV7-6 with TRBJ2-7; TRBD1 might be the D (5 bases). The V end was cut by 5 bases, the J end by 3 bases, with 11 bases between. The CDR3 is made up of 13 amino acids. CDR1 is SGHVS, CDR2 FNYEAQ, per germline. The CDR3 region is CASSTDSFYEQYF. CDR3 nucleotide sequence: TGTGCCAGCAGCACTGACAGTTTCTACGAGCAGTACTTC. Supplemented by reference TRBV7-6 and TRBJ2-7, the full variable domain reads GAGVSQSPRYKVTKRGQDVALRCDPISGHVSLYWYRQALGQGPEFLTYFNYEAQQDKSGLPNDRFSAERPEGSISTLTIQRTEQRDSAMYRCASSTDSFYEQYFGPGTRLTVT.

This clonotype was counted ten times or more. The chain is built from TRBV7-7 and TRBJ2-3; 8 nucleotides match TRBD2. CDR3 length: 14 residues. Trimming cost V 5 bases and J 5 bases; bases outside gene matches: 6. Germline V gene sequence: CDR1 SSHAT, CDR2 FNYEAQ (reference sequence). In DNA form, the CDR3 reads TGTGCCAGCAGCCCGGGACTAGATGGAGATACGCAGTATTTT. Translating it yields CASSPGLDGDTQYF.

This clonotype was observed many times. The chain combines TRBV28 with TRBJ2-7; TRBD1 matches 9 bases. The CDR3 length is 15 residues. Germline CDR1 is MDHEN and CDR2 is SYDVKM. Losses at the gene ends were 8 bases for V and 5 bases for J; bases not matched to a gene: 13. CDR3 DNA: TGTGCCAGCTACCCCGCTGGGACAGGGAGACACGAGCAGTACTTC. Protein: CASYPAGTGRHEQYF.

This clonotype has a count of ten or more. The rearrangement links TRBV6-6 to TRBJ2-7, with D possibly being TRBD1 (5 bases). The CDR3 loop spans 14 amino acids. Trimming cost V 4 bases and J 0 bases, with 10 bases left between them. The germline gives CDR1 MNHNY, CDR2 SVGAGI (reference sequence). The CDR3 loop is CASSLSTASYEQYF. In DNA form, the CDR3 reads TGTGCCAGCAGTTTATCGACAGCCTCCTACGAGCAGTACTTC.

Written as DNA, the CDR3 is TGTGCCAGCAGCGTAGGGGACAGCCTGAACATTCAGTACTTC. It is translated as CASSVGDSLNIQYF. This chain uses TRBV9 with TRBJ2-4, with 7 bases lining up with TRBD1. Germline CDR1 and CDR2: SGDLS and YYNGEE. The CDR3 is made up of 14 amino acids. V was pared by 0 bases and J by 7 bases, with 4 bases of the junction left unmatched.

The sample holds a few counts of this clonotype. This rearrangement joins TRBV27 to TRBJ2-7; D possibly corresponds to TRBD1 (6 bases). Trimming left V 5 bases short and J 0 bases short, with 14 bases between. Germline V gene data show CDR1 as MNHEY and CDR2 as SMNVEV (reference sequence). The length of the CDR3 is 15 residues. The CDR3 protein is CASSARQDRSYEQYF. CDR3 nucleotide sequence: TGTGCCAGCAGTGCTCGACAGGACCGCTCCTACGAGCAGTACTTC.

The chain carries TRBV7-8 and TRBJ2-2; 9 nucleotides match TRBD1. V gave up 5 bases and J gave up 4 bases; unmatched junction bases: 8. The CDR3 spans 16 residues. CDR1 is SGHVS, CDR2 FQNEAQ, per germline. CDR3 nucleotide sequence: TGTGCCAGCAGCCCCCACCGGGACAGGGCCACCGGGGAGCTGTTTTTT. It is translated as CASSPHRDRATGELFF.

The table lists this clonotype with many counts. The rearrangement uses TRBV28 and TRBJ2-3; tentatively, D is TRBD1 or TRBD2 (5 bases each). CDR1 MDHEN and CDR2 SYDVKM come from the germline V gene. The V gene lost 5 bases and the J gene lost 2 bases, with 26 bases spanning the gap. CDR3 length: 19 amino acids. The CDR3 protein is CASSARGGWNRPLTDTQYF. CDR3 DNA: TGTGCCAGCAGTGCCCGGGGCGGCTGGAATAGGCCCCTCACAGATACGCAGTATTTT. Supplemented by reference TRBV28 and TRBJ2-3, the full variable domain reads DVKVTQSSRYLVKRTGEKVFLECVQDMDHENMFWYRQDPGLGLRLIYFSYDVKMKEKGDIPEGYSVSREKKERFSLILESASTNQTSMYLCASSARGGWNRPLTDTQYFGPGTRLTVL.